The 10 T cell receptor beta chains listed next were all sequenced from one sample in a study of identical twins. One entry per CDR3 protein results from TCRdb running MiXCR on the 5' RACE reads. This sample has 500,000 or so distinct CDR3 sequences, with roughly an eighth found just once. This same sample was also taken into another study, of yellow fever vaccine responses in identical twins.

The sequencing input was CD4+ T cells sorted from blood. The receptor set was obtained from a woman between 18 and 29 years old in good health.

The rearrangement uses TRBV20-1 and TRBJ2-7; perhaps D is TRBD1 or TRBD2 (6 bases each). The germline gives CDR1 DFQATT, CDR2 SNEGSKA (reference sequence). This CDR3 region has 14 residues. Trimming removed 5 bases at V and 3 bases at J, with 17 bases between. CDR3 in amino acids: CSASSSGGLYEQYF. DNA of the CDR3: TGCAGTGCTTCATCCTCCGGGGGCCTCTACGAGCAGTACTTC.

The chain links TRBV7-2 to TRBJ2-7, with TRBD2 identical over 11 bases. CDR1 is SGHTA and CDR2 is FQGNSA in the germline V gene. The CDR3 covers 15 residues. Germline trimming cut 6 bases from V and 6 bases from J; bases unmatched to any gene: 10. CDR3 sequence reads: CASRSSLAGGGEQYF. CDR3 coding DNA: TGTGCCAGCAGATCTTCCCTAGCGGGAGGTGGCGAGCAGTACTTC.

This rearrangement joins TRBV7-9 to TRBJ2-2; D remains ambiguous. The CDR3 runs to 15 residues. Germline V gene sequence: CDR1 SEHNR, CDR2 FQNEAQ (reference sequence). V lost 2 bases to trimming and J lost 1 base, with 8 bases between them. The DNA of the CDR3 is TGTGCCAGCAGCTTACAGAGATTGAACACCGGGGAGCTGTTTTTT. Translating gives CASSLQRLNTGELFF.

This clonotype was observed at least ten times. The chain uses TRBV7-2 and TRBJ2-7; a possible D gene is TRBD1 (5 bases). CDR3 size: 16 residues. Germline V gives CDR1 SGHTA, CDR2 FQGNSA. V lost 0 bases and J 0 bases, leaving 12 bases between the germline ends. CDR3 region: CASSLAGTGLSYEQYF. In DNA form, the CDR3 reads TGTGCCAGCAGCTTAGCAGGTACAGGCCTCTCCTACGAGCAGTACTTC. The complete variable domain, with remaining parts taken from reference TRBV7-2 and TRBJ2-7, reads GAGVSQSPSNKVTEKGKDVELRCDPISGHTALYWYRQSLGQGLEFLIYFQGNSAPDKSGLPSDRFSAERTGGSVSTLTIQRTQQEDSAVYLCASSLAGTGLSYEQYFGPGTRLTVT.

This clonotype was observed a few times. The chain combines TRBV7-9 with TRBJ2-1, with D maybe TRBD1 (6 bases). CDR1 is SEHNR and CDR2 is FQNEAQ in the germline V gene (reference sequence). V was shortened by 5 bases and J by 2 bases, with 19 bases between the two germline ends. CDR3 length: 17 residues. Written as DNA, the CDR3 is TGTGCCAGCAGCCCCCTTGACGGCTGGGGGCCCTACAATGAGCAGTTCTTC. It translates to CASSPLDGWGPYNEQFF.

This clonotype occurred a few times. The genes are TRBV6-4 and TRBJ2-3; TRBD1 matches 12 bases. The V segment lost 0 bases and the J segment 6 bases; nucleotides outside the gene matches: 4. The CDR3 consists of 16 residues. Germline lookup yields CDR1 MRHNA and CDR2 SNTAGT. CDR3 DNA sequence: TGTGCCAGCAGTGACTCAGGGACAGGGGGCTGGGATACGCAGTATTTT. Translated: CASSDSGTGGWDTQYF.

The CDR3 loop is CASSHPNSPLHF. CDR3 DNA sequence: TGCGCCAGCAGCCACCCAAATTCACCCCTCCACTTT. This chain uses TRBV4-3 with TRBJ1-6; D is unclear. V was pared by 3 bases and J by 7 bases, with 4 bases between. This CDR3 comprises 12 residues. From germline, CDR1 is LGHNA and CDR2 YSLEER.

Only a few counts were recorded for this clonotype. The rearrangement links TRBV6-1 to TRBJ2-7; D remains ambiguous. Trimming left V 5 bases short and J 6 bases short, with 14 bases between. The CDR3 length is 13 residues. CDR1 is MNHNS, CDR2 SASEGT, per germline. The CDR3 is CASSQPSPREQYF. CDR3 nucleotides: TGTGCCAGCAGTCAGCCTTCTCCTCGCGAGCAGTACTTC.

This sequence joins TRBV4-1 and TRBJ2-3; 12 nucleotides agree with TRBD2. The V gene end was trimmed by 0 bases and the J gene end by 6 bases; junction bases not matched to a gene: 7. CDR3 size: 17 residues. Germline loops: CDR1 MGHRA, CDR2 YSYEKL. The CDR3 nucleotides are TGCGCCAGCAGCCAAGACGGCACCACTAGCGGGGGGGATACGCAGTATTTT. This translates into CASSQDGTTSGGDTQYF.

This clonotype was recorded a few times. This CDR3 is CAWTGTGNEQYF. CDR3 nucleotides: TGTGCCTGGACCGGGACAGGGAACGAGCAGTACTTC. V is TRBV30 and J is TRBJ2-7; the match to TRBD1 covers 9 bases. V was pared by 4 bases and J by 5 bases, with 3 bases of the junction left unmatched. Germline values: CDR1 GTSNPN, CDR2 SVGIG (reference sequence). The CDR3 has 12 residues.